The clone carrying this TCR beta chain was seen a few times. Its antigen remains unidentified. This entry is derived from a study of T cells after yellow fever vaccination. General study results and limits: When the response was secondary, it was weaker but reached its peak faster, day 5 versus 15. Post-booster repertoires again held most primary-vaccination clones (about 95% CD4, just under 90% CD8).

In making TCR cDNA, 5'RACE template switching added a universal primer site and UMIs to it. MiXCR, applied by TCRdb to the 5' RACE reads, yields one record per CDR3 protein. Of 100,000 to 150,000 distinct CDR3 sequences in the sample, about 7.4% were seen once. V was cut by 4 bases and J by 4 bases, with 11 bases left in between. Looked up from germline, CDR1 is KGHDR and CDR2 is SFDVKD. The CDR3 runs 14 residues. The clonotype was recovered from a man younger than 35 who received the YFV17D yellow fever vaccine. The input for sequencing was CD4+ T cells sorted from PBMCs, taken 10 days after the first yellow fever vaccination. The chain uses TRBV24-1 and TRBJ2-3; no reliable D call. This CDR3 is CATSDPDRPDTQYF. The CDR3 nucleotides read TGTGCCACCAGTGACCCTGACCGCCCAGATACGCAGTATTTT.